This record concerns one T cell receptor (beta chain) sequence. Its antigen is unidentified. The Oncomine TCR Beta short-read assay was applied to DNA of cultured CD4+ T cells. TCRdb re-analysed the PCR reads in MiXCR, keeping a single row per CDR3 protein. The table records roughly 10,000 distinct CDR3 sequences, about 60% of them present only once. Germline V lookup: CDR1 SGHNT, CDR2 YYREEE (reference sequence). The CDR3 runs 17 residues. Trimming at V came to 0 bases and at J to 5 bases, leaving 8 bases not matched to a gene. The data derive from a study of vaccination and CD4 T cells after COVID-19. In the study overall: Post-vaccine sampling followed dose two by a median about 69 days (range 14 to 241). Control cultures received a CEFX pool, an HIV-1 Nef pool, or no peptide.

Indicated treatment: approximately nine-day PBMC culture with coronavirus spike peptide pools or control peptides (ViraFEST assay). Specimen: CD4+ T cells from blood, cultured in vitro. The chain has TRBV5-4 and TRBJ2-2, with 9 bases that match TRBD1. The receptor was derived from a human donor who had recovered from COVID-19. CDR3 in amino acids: CASSLGGRDRVTGELFF. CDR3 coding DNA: TGTGCCAGCAGCTTGGGGGGCCGGGACAGGGTTACCGGGGAGCTGTTTTTT.